What follows are 13 T cell receptor beta chains derived from one specimen sequenced in a study of shared clonotypes between healthy human individuals. Here immunoSEQ multiplex PCR was the method, and the copy in TCRdb shows in-frame clones only, minus some. The table shows 850,000 to 1,100,000 clones, with roughly 77% occurring only once. Sequencing was carried out using memory CD4+ T cells from PBMCs. Subset in this sample: CD45RA-negative fraction. These receptors were obtained from a man aged 18 to 29 in good health. Some clones in this sample may be carry-over from other donors' samples.

The table lists this clone with a few counts. The chain uses TRBV7-3 and TRBJ2-3; 7 bases fit TRBD2. The CDR3 totals 16 residues. CDR1 and CDR2 from the germline V gene are SGHTA and FQGTGA. With V trimmed by 2 bases and J by 1 base, 6 bases remained unmatched. In DNA, the CDR3 is TGTGCCAGCAGCTTAGGACCGGGGGGTGGCACAGATACGCAGTATTTT. Its protein product is CASSLGPGGGTDTQYF.

This chain joins TRBV5-1 and TRBJ1-1; D is undetermined. This CDR3 has 13 residues. Germline V gene lookup returns CDR1 SGHRS and CDR2 YFSETQ. Trimming shortened V by 2 bases and J by 4 bases, and 9 bases separated the two germline ends. The CDR3 DNA is TGCGCCAGCAGCTTCCAGGAATCCACTGAAGCTTTCTTT. Protein: CASSFQESTEAFF.

The chain recombines TRBV5-1 with TRBJ2-3; TRBD2 matches at 12 bases. Unmatched junction bases numbered 9, after V lost 4 bases and J lost 6 bases. Germline CDR1 SGHRS, CDR2 YFSETQ. This CDR3 has 16 residues. CDR3 DNA: TGCGCCAGCAGCCTGTGGACTAGCGGGAAATCGGATACGCAGTATTTT. Translated, it gives CASSLWTSGKSDTQYF.

The gene calls are TRBV29-1 and TRBJ2-3, with D perhaps TRBD1 (5 bases). Trimming stripped 7 bases from V and 6 bases from J, with 14 bases between. This CDR3 has 12 residues. Germline V gene lookup returns CDR1 SQVTM and CDR2 ANQGSEA. As DNA, the CDR3 is TGCAGCGCCTATCAGGGCTCGGATACGCAGTATTTT. This translates into CSAYQGSDTQYF.

This clone appeared a single time. V is TRBV29-1 and J is TRBJ1-2; TRBD1 might be the D (5 bases). The germline CDR1 and CDR2 sequences are SQVTM and ANQGSEA. V was shortened by 8 bases and J by 7 bases, with 14 bases between the two germline ends. This CDR3 is built from 11 residues. The CDR3 reads CSFGEGLGYTF. The CDR3, as DNA: TGCAGCTTCGGGGAGGGGCTTGGCTACACCTTC.

The chain joins TRBV11-3 to TRBJ2-1, with no clear D. The CDR3 consists of 12 residues. Germline-derived CDR1 and CDR2 are SGHNT and YENEEA. The V end lost 5 bases, the J end lost 10 bases, and 12 bases lay between the germline ends. CDR3 in DNA: TGTGCCAGCAGCGAGAAGAGGCCCGAGCAGTTCTTC. This codes for CASSEKRPEQFF.

In its sample, this clone was seen once. Different DNA sequences within this sample yield the same CDR3. The chain uses TRBV29-1 and TRBJ2-5, with TRBD1 matching 7 bases. The CDR3 contains 12 residues. The junction had 3 bases not matched to a gene; V was cut back by 6 bases and J by 2 bases. Germline V gene sequence: CDR1 SQVTM, CDR2 ANQGSEA. CDR3 coding DNA: TGCAGCGTATACAGGGGTCAAGAGACCCAGTACTTC. This encodes CSVYRGQETQYF.

This rearrangement joins TRBV4-1 to TRBJ2-5; D is possibly TRBD2 (6 bases). Germline CDR1 MGHRA, CDR2 YSYEKL. Trimming stripped 0 bases from V and 5 bases from J, with 10 bases between. This CDR3 region has 14 residues. The CDR3 DNA sequence: TGCGCCAGCAGCCAAGAGAGGGCGGGGGAGACCCAGTACTTC. This sequence encodes CASSQERAGETQYF.

This chain uses TRBV18 with TRBJ1-4; the D is unclear. Per germline, CDR1 KGHSH and CDR2 LQKENI. V lost 0 bases, J lost 8 bases, and 4 bases lay in between. This CDR3 is 12 amino acids long. As DNA, the CDR3 is TGTGCCAGCTCACCACCGGGAGAAAAACTGTTTTTT. Translated: CASSPPGEKLFF.

CDR3 region: CASSTGQASYEQYF. CDR3 sequence (DNA): TGTGCCAGCTCCACCGGACAAGCTTCCTACGAGCAGTACTTC. This chain connects TRBV18 to TRBJ2-7; D possibly corresponds to TRBD1 (5 bases). Germline assignment: CDR1 KGHSH and CDR2 LQKENI. Trimming left V 6 bases short and J 1 base short, with 13 bases between. The CDR3 spans 14 residues.

The chain has TRBV29-1 and TRBJ2-1, with 7 bases identical to TRBD2. Germline CDR1 SQVTM, CDR2 ANQGSEA. V was clipped by 6 bases and J by 0 bases; unmatched bases: 8. This CDR3 contains 15 residues. CDR3 amino acids: CSVVHLAVSYNEQFF. The CDR3 DNA is TGCAGCGTAGTACACCTAGCGGTCTCCTACAATGAGCAGTTCTTC.

This clone has more than one count but fewer than ten. This chain connects TRBV2 to TRBJ2-7; the D gene is possibly TRBD2 (5 bases). This CDR3 contains 12 residues. V lost 11 bases and J lost 1, with 12 bases in between. The V gene's germline CDR1 is SNHLY and CDR2 FYNNEI. CDR3 in amino acids: CAGKDLSYEQYF. CDR3 coding DNA: TGTGCCGGGAAGGACTTATCCTACGAGCAGTACTTC.

V usage is TRBV2 and J usage is TRBJ1-1; D uncertain. V was shortened by 6 bases and J by 8 bases, with 10 bases between the two germline ends. Per the germline V gene, CDR1 is SNHLY and CDR2 is FYNNEI. The CDR3 loop spans 11 amino acids. CDR3: CASRVRSEAFF. The CDR3 DNA sequence: TGTGCCAGCAGGGTTAGATCCGAAGCTTTCTTT.